Listed below are T cell receptor beta chains from one sample, sequenced in a study of cytomegalovirus exposure and HLA in healthy donors. Sequencing was performed with immunoSEQ multiplex PCR; in TCRdb, only in-frame clones are kept and a portion is missing. The repertoire has approximately 82,000 clones, 74% of them found once; the top ten carry approximately 6%. The sample was PBMCs. These receptors were taken from a woman aged 45-60 years in good health and CMV-seropositive. Both conserved end residues are part of each CDR3.

TRBV5-6	14	TRBJ1-1	CASSLSRGNTEAFF
TRBV6-1	17	TRBJ1-2	CASSETGQGPLNYGYTF
TRBV2	12	TRBJ2-5	CASLGQAETQYF
TRBV28	15	TRBJ1-2	CASSLSGREDYGYTF
TRBV28	15	TRBJ2-1	CASHSGPSSYNEQFF
TRBV7-6	15	TRBJ1-4	CASSLGPGSNEKLFF
TRBV7-8	12	TRBJ2-5	CASSLVRETQYF
TRBV11-2	13	TRBJ2-7	CASSLGTTYEQYF
TRBV6-1	16	TRBJ1-2	CASSALSATGVYGYTF
TRBV28	13	TRBJ2-1	CASTWAGYNEQFF
TRBV7-6	14	TRBJ2-7	CASSLAGRGNEQYF
TRBV5-1	15	TRBJ2-1	CASSPRTSSYNEQFF
TRBV7-9	13	TRBJ1-1	CASSLQGNTEAFF
TRBV14	16	TRBJ2-3	CASSPDLRGRTDTQYF
TRBV14	16	TRBJ2-5	CASTAGNLAGRETQYF
TRBV6-5	13	TRBJ1-2	CASRRTANYGYTF
TRBV28	16	TRBJ2-5	CASSKWTSAFQETQYF